This T cell receptor (beta chain) was retrieved from a study of CD8 T cells in Susac syndrome (dated by TCRdb to between 2018 and 2021). Turning to the overall study: Repertoire sequencing was used to test whether CD8+ T cell activation and differentiation in Susac syndrome was antigen driven. The study compared CD8+ T cell repertoire clonality among roughly eleven healthy donors, approximately 14 Susac syndrome patients and about 16 multiple sclerosis patients. Overall study results and their limits: The study acknowledged that relatively few individuals were included in the TCR sequencing and HLA analysis.

From its cysteine to its phenylalanine, the CDR3 spans 17 amino acids. The kept DNA is CDR3 alone, 51 bases in frame from the first base. CDR1 and CDR2, per the germline V gene, are SQVTM and ANQGSEA. Trimming removed 6 bases from V and 2 bases from J; the gene matches leave 17 bases unexplained. To note about this clonotype: Its antigen target is currently unknown. Nothing much larger sits one base from this clone, and base qualities are not available.

Peripheral blood CD8+ and CD4+ T cells from healthy donors, Susac syndrome patients and multiple sclerosis patients were profiled using high-throughput TCR beta sequencing. Multiple sclerosis controls were treatment-naive patients with stable or active relapsing-remitting disease fulfilling revised McDonald criteria. Bulk CD8+ and CD4+ T cells were purified by magnetic negative isolation, whereas CD8+ TEMRA cells were enriched by FACS. Blood was collected in EDTA tubes and processed within 24 hours, with PBMCs isolated through density gradient centrifugation. PBMCs intended for TCR sequencing were frozen in liquid nitrogen and were later thawed in a 37 degrees C water bath. Purity of sorted or isolated CD4+, CD8+ and CD8+ TEMRA cells was at least 90%. RNA was extracted using the RNeasy kit, and roughly 0.5 to 1 ug of the RNA was reverse transcribed with random hexamers. TCR beta CDR3 regions were amplified with the immunoSEQ multiplex PCR assay covering 54 Vbeta and 13 Jbeta segments. Bias from PCR amplification was corrected by using a synthetic template baseline for primer optimization and for computational correction. As for the authors' bioinformatics: Reads were annotated to V, D and J genes per IMGT and analyzed with immunoSEQ Analyzer, keeping only productive sequences. Clonality was computed as one minus Shannon entropy normalized by log2 of the number of productive unique sequences. Public and private clones were assessed among the 100 most prevalent clones of each patient and control. A clone was defined as Susac-specific if it was absent from the healthy and MS cohorts, from around 960 published viral clones and from other ImmuneACCESS disease sequences. TCRdb redid the processing of the public reads, applying fastp at Q25 and MiXCR, and retained in-frame beta chains. Entries are consolidated by CDR3 protein sequence, retaining the most common genes and DNA. It is TCRdb's table, rather than the study itself, that gives the V and J calls and clone size. Across this sample there are a few hundred thousand distinct CDR3 sequences, with around nine tenths seen only once. The ten top clones hold roughly 0.13% of the sample.

The sequence is built from TRBV29-1 and TRBJ2-7, with TRBD1 matching 9 junction bases. This sequence was found in a human donor with multiple sclerosis. The source material was CD8+ T cells from PBMCs. The sequenced DNA is TGCAGCGTGAAAGGGGATACAGGGGGCCTTTATCCCTACGAGCAGTACTTC. Translated, it reads CSVKGDTGGLYPYEQYF.